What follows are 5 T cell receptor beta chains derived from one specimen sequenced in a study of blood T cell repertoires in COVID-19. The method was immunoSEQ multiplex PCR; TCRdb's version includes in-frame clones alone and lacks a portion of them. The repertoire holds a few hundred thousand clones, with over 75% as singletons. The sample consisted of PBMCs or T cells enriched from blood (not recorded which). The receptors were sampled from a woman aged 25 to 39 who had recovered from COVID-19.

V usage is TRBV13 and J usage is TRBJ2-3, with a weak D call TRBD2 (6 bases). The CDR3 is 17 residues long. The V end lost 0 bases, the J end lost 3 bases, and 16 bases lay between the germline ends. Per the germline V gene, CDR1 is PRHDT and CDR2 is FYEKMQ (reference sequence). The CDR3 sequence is CASSLGVGLRRTDTQYF. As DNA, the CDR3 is TGTGCCAGCAGCTTAGGCGTGGGACTTCGTAGGACAGATACGCAGTATTTT.

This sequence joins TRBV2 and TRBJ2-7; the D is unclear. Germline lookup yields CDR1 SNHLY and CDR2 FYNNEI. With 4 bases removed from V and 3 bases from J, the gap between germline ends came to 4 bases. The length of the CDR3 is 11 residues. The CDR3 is CASSGHYEQYF. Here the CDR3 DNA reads TGTGCCAGCAGTGGACACTACGAGCAGTACTTC.

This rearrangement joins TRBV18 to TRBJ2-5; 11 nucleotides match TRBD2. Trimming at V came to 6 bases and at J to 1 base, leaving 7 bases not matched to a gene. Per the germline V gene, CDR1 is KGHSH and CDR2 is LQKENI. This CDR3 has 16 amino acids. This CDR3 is CASSLLGLAGQETQYF. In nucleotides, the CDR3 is TGTGCCAGCTCTTTATTAGGACTAGCGGGCCAAGAGACCCAGTACTTC.

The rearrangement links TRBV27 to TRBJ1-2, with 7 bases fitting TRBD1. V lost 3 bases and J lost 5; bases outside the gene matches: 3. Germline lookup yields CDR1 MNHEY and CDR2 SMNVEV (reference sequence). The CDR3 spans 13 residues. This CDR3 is CASSFRQGYGYTF. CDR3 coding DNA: TGTGCCAGCAGTTTCAGACAGGGTTATGGCTACACCTTC.

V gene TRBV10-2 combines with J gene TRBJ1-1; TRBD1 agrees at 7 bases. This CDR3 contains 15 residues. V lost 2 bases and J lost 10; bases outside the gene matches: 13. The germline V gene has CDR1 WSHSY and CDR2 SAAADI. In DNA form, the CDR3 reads TGCGCCAGCAGTGAGGACAGGGTGTGGTCTGGAGGAGCTTTCTTT. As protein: CASSEDRVWSGGAFF.